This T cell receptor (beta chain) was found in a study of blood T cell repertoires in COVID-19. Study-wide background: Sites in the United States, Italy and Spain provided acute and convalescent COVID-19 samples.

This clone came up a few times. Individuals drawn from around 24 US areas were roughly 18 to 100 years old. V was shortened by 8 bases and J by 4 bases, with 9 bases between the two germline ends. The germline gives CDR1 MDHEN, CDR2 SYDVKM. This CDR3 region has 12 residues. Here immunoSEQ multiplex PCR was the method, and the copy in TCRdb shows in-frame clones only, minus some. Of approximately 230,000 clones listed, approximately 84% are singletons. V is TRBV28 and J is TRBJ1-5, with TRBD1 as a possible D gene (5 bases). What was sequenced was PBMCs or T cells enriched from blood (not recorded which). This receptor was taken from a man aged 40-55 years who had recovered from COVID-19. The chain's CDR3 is CASGAGNQPQHF. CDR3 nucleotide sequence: TGTGCCAGCGGGGCAGGTAATCAGCCCCAGCATTTT. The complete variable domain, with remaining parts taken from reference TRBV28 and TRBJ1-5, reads DVKVTQSSRYLVKRTGEKVFLECVQDMDHENMFWYRQDPGLGLRLIYFSYDVKMKEKGDIPEGYSVSREKKERFSLILESASTNQTSMYLCASGAGNQPQHFGDGTRLSIL.